Presented here are 10 T cell receptor beta chains from one specimen sequenced in a study of graft-versus-host responses after intestinal transplantation. Their specific antigens are unknown. Libraries were prepared by immunoSEQ multiplex PCR; TCRdb keeps only in-frame clonotypes and omits some of them. The sample yields some 48,000 clones, approximately 95% seen once. This material consisted of unstimulated CD8+ T cells sorted from spleen or lymph node cells, taken before transplant. The receptor set was obtained from a human donor who was the organ donor for an intestinal transplant.

The genes are TRBV28 and TRBJ1-1; TRBD1 might be the D (5 bases). Per germline, CDR1 MDHEN and CDR2 SYDVKM. The CDR3 has 16 amino acids. The V end was cut by 5 bases, the J end by 3 bases, with 19 bases between. The CDR3 spells CASSPGTTGYYTEAFF. The CDR3 coding sequence is TGTGCCAGCAGTCCAGGAACAACAGGTTACTACACTGAAGCTTTCTTT.

The V gene is TRBV7-8, the J gene TRBJ1-5; unclear D gene. CDR3 length: 12 amino acids. Germline V gene lookup returns CDR1 SGHVS and CDR2 FQNEAQ. The V end lost 5 bases, the J end lost 3 bases, and 5 bases lay between the germline ends. CDR3 nucleotides: TGTGCCAGCAGCCTCATCAATCAGCCCCAGCATTTT. Protein product: CASSLINQPQHF.

The chain has TRBV7-2 and TRBJ2-5, with TRBD1 matching 10 bases. The CDR3 sequence is 17 residues long. V trimming: 6 bases; J trimming: 5 bases; junction bases outside the gene matches: 15. The germline V gene has CDR1 SGHTA and CDR2 FQGNSA. DNA of the CDR3: TGTGCCAGCAGGACAGGGGGCGCAGGTTTACGATCGGAGACCCAGTACTTC. Translated, it gives CASRTGGAGLRSETQYF.

The CDR3 sequence is CASSQSTGLGTDTQYF. CDR3 sequence (DNA): TGCGCCAGCAGCCAATCCACAGGGCTGGGTACAGATACGCAGTATTTT. The chain recombines TRBV5-1 with TRBJ2-3, with TRBD1 as a possible D gene (6 bases). Germline CDR1 reads SGHRS; CDR2 reads YFSETQ. CDR3 length equals 16 residues. V was pared by 4 bases and J by 3 bases, with 18 bases between. The variable domain in full, with the rest retrieved from reference TRBV5-1 and TRBJ2-3, is KAGVTQTPRYLIKTRGQQVTLSCSPISGHRSVSWYQQTPGQGLQFLFEYFSETQRNKGNFPGRFSGRQFSNSRSEMNVSTLELGDSALYLCASSQSTGLGTDTQYFGPGTRLTVL.

The chain links TRBV10-3 to TRBJ1-1; D remains ambiguous. CDR3 length equals 13 residues. Germline CDR1 ENHRY, CDR2 SYGVKD. V dropped 6 bases and J dropped 0 bases, with 8 bases sitting between them. The CDR3 region is CAIRDDMNTEAFF. The CDR3 bases are TGTGCCATCAGGGATGACATGAACACTGAAGCTTTCTTT.

This clone appeared once. The J gene is TRBJ2-5, the V gene TRBV27, with D possibly TRBD2 on 6 matching bases. The DNA end is more similar to TRBJ2-7, so the J call may be wrong. CDR1 is MNHEY and CDR2 is SMNVEV in the germline V gene (reference sequence). The CDR3 runs to 13 residues. The CDR3 loop is CASSGTASYEQYF. In DNA form, the CDR3 reads TGTGCCAGCAGCGGGACTGCTAGCTACGAGCAGTACTTC.

The rearrangement links TRBV28 to TRBJ2-2; possibly TRBD1 or TRBD2 for D (5 bases each). This CDR3 region has 12 residues. The germline V gene encodes CDR1 MDHEN and CDR2 SYDVKM. Trimming shortened V by 3 bases and J by 6 bases, and 5 bases separated the two germline ends. Here the CDR3 DNA reads TGTGCCAGCAGTTTGGGGGCCGGGGAGCTGTTTTTT. This sequence encodes CASSLGAGELFF.

The chain uses TRBV12-1 and TRBJ1-1; the table assigns TRBD1, which was not confirmed against the DNA. TRBV12-1 is a pseudogene segment. This CDR3 has 14 amino acids. The CDR3 region is CASSLGQGSAEAFF. The CDR3 DNA follows: TGTGCCAGCAGCTTGGGACAGGGGTCGGCTGAAGCTTTCTTT.

This chain connects TRBV19 to TRBJ1-1; D might be TRBD1 (6 bases). CDR1 is LNHDA and CDR2 is SQIVND in the germline V gene (reference sequence). The V end lost 2 bases, the J end lost 0 bases, and 10 bases lay between the germline ends. This CDR3 spans 15 amino acids. The CDR3 region is CASSIKDSMNTEAFF. The CDR3 DNA reads as TGTGCCAGTAGTATAAAGGACAGTATGAACACTGAAGCTTTCTTT.

Note on this clone: A read error may account for a junction end that differs from germline. The gene calls are TRBV6-5 and TRBJ2-2, with TRBD2 as a possible D gene (6 bases). CDR1 MNHEY and CDR2 SVGAGI come from the germline V gene. This CDR3 is 13 amino acids long. The CDR3 nucleotides are TGTGCCAGCAGTTTGGCGAACACCGGGGGGCTGTTTTTT. It is translated as CASSLANTGGLFF.